The 21 T cell receptor beta chains reported below all come from one sample, sequenced in a study of beta chain features in type 1 diabetes. Expressed TCRB transcripts were sequenced, since all the RNA that had been isolated was reverse transcribed. Sequenced by immunoSEQ multiplex PCR; TCRdb stores in-frame clones only, minus some. The data contain roughly 250,000 clones, more than 9% of them singletons. Sequencing was performed on naive CD4+ T cells from blood. The receptors come from a woman between 18 and 29 years old in good health.

This clone occurred a few times. The chain uses TRBV2 and TRBJ2-1; 7 nucleotides line up with TRBD2. Germline CDR1 is SNHLY and CDR2 is FYNNEI. CDR3 length equals 15 residues. The J segment lost 4 bases and the V segment lost 4 bases, leaving 7 bases of the junction unmatched. CDR3 loop: CASSVGLAVYNEQFF. The CDR3 region has the DNA TGTGCCAGCAGTGTCGGGCTAGCGGTTTACAATGAGCAGTTCTTC.

This clone was counted a few times. The CDR3: CASRRQGTTYEQYF. For the CDR3, the DNA is TGTGCCAGCAGACGACAGGGGACCACCTACGAGCAGTACTTC. This chain connects TRBV6-6 to TRBJ2-7; 8 nucleotides align to TRBD1. The V gene's germline CDR1 is MNHNY and CDR2 SVGAGI (reference sequence). There are 14 residues in the CDR3. J gave up 2 bases and V 6 bases, and 6 bases lay outside the gene matches.

This clone has only a few counts. The chain couples TRBV4-1 to TRBJ2-1; 12 bases are shared with TRBD2. CDR1 and CDR2 (germline): MGHRA, YSYEKL. This CDR3 region has 14 residues. V shed 8 bases and J 9 bases; nucleotides not matched to a gene: 8. The CDR3 DNA sequence: TGCGCCAGCCAAGCCCTAGCGGGAGGGGGTGAGCAGTTCTTC. Translating gives CASQALAGGGEQFF.

This chain connects TRBV7-3 to TRBJ1-2; no definite D call. V shed 5 bases and J shed 0 bases, with 13 bases lying between them. CDR1 and CDR2 (germline): SGHTA, FQGTGA. CDR3 size: 15 residues. In nucleotides, the CDR3 is TGTGCCAGCAGCCCCGACGGCGGTTCTAACTATGGCTACACCTTC. It encodes CASSPDGGSNYGYTF.

Only a few counts were recorded for this clone. The chain uses TRBV9 and TRBJ2-3, with 9 positions matching TRBD2. The CDR3 sequence is 16 residues long. Germline trimming cut 1 base from V and 2 bases from J; bases unmatched to any gene: 5. From germline, CDR1 is SGDLS and CDR2 YYNGEE. The DNA of the CDR3 is TGTGCCAGCAGCGTATTGCCTAGCGGGACCACAGATACGCAGTATTTT. Translation: CASSVLPSGTTDTQYF.

The chain combines TRBV29-1 with TRBJ1-2, with D possibly TRBD1 on 5 matching bases. There are 11 residues in the CDR3. Trimming pared 3 bases from V and 8 bases from J, leaving 10 bases between. Germline V gene lookup returns CDR1 SQVTM and CDR2 ANQGSEA. The chain's CDR3 is CSVDGGGGYTF. The CDR3 DNA reads TGCAGCGTTGACGGGGGGGGAGGCTACACCTTC. Using reference TRBV29-1 and TRBJ1-2 for the parts outside the CDR3, the full variable domain is SAVISQKPSRDICQRGTSLTIQCQVDSQVTMMFWYRQQPGQSLTLIATANQGSEATYESGFVIDKFPISRPNLTFSTLTVSNMSPEDSSIYLCSVDGGGGYTFGSGTRLTVV.

This clone was detected only a few times. The gene calls are TRBV7-2 and TRBJ1-2, with a tentative D call TRBD1 (6 bases). The CDR3 length is 16 residues. Germline V CDR1 and CDR2: SGHTA, FQGNSA. V was clipped by 2 bases and J by 4 bases, with 17 bases between them. The DNA for the CDR3 is TGTGCCAGCAGCTTACAGACTGGCAGGGGATCCTATGGCTACACCTTC. This gives the protein CASSLQTGRGSYGYTF.

Only a few counts were recorded for this clone. This sequence joins TRBV6-6 and TRBJ2-7; D call uncertain. This CDR3 is 12 amino acids long. Germline V gene data show CDR1 as MNHNY and CDR2 as SVGAGI (reference sequence). The ends were cut back, 4 bases at V and 0 bases at J, with 4 bases in the middle. CDR3: CASSFNSYEQYF. The CDR3 region has the DNA TGTGCCAGCAGTTTTAACTCCTACGAGCAGTACTTC.

This clone showed up just a few times. V usage is TRBV2 and J usage is TRBJ1-6, with D hard to call. CDR1 SNHLY and CDR2 FYNNEI come from the germline V gene. CDR3 length: 17 amino acids. V lost 1 base and J lost 7, with 17 bases in between. CDR3 in amino acids: CASSEGVGHGGNSPLHF. Written as DNA, the CDR3 is TGTGCCAGCAGTGAAGGTGTTGGGCACGGTGGGAATTCACCCCTCCACTTT. The full variable domain, rest sourced from reference TRBV2 and TRBJ1-6, is EPEVTQTPSHQVTQMGQEVILRCVPISNHLYFYWYRQILGQKVEFLVSFYNNEISEKSEIFDDQFSVERPDGSNFTLKIRSTKLEDSAMYFCASSEGVGHGGNSPLHFGNGTRLTVT.

This clone came up many times. This chain links TRBV4-1 with TRBJ2-3; 7 bases agree with TRBD2. Germline CDR1 is MGHRA and CDR2 is YSYEKL. The CDR3 loop spans 14 amino acids. V was pared by 4 bases and J by 8 bases, with 9 bases of the junction left unmatched. The CDR3 DNA follows: TGCGCCAGCAGCCCTCCGGGGGGTCGTACTACGCAGTATTTT. Protein product: CASSPPGGRTTQYF.

The table lists this clone with a few counts. This chain joins TRBV4-2 and TRBJ2-2; 8 bases are shared with TRBD2. The ends lost 0 bases at V and 6 bases at J; junction bases unmatched: 6. Germline V gene data show CDR1 as LGHNA and CDR2 as YNFKEQ. The CDR3 is made up of 16 amino acids. The CDR3 is CASSQDQRLAPGELFF. The CDR3 coding sequence is TGTGCCAGCAGCCAAGATCAGAGACTAGCGCCCGGGGAGCTGTTTTTT.

This clone was found a few times. This chain uses TRBV7-9 with TRBJ2-1; the match to TRBD2 covers 10 bases. The CDR3 runs to 15 residues. Germline V lookup: CDR1 SEHNR, CDR2 FQNEAQ (reference sequence). Unmatched junction bases numbered 6, after V lost 2 bases and J lost 8 bases. The CDR3 loop is CASSLKSGREDEQFF. Written as DNA, the CDR3 is TGTGCCAGCAGCTTAAAAAGCGGGAGGGAAGATGAGCAGTTCTTC.

This clone was observed a few times. This sequence joins TRBV5-6 and TRBJ2-3; TRBD2 agrees at 7 bases. From germline, CDR1 is SGHDT and CDR2 YYEEEE. The CDR3 spans 17 residues. Trimming cost V 4 bases and J 6 bases; bases outside gene matches: 17. DNA of the CDR3: TGTGCCAGCAGCCCTTTAGCTTTGGGCGGGAGTAGGGATACGCAGTATTTT. Translating it yields CASSPLALGGSRDTQYF.

This clone has only a few counts. The J gene is TRBJ1-1, the V gene TRBV19, with TRBD1 as a possible D gene (6 bases). Germline CDR1 and CDR2: LNHDA and SQIVND (reference sequence). V gave up 3 bases and J gave up 4 bases, with 24 bases separating them. The CDR3 sequence is 18 residues long. CDR3 DNA sequence: TGTGCCAGTAGTATGGGGGTAGGGGGTCTTGGAAGTGGCACTGAAGCTTTCTTT. Translated: CASSMGVGGLGSGTEAFF. The whole variable domain, filled in from reference TRBV19 and TRBJ1-1, reads DGGITQSPKYLFRKEGQNVTLSCEQNLNHDAMYWYRQDPGQGLRLIYYSQIVNDFQKGDIAEGYSVSREKKESFPLTVTSAQKNPTAFYLCASSMGVGGLGSGTEAFFGQGTRLTVV.

Ten or more counts support this clone. The chain links TRBV7-9 to TRBJ1-2, with a possible D match to TRBD1 (5 bases). CDR1 is SEHNR, CDR2 FQNEAQ, per germline (reference sequence). V lost 11 bases to trimming and J lost 7 bases, with 11 bases between them. The CDR3 contains 10 residues. The CDR3 region has the DNA TGTGCCCTCTCAGGGTCTGGCTACACCTTC. Its translation: CALSGSGYTF.

The J gene is TRBJ2-2, the V gene TRBV4-2; 8 nucleotides line up with TRBD2. CDR3 size: 16 residues. Germline assignment: CDR1 LGHNA and CDR2 YNFKEQ. Trimming cost V 5 bases and J 2 bases; bases outside gene matches: 7. CDR3 in DNA: TGTGCCAGCAGCGGTCGCGGGGGGCTTAACACCGGGGAGCTGTTTTTT. Protein: CASSGRGGLNTGELFF.

This clone showed up just a few times. The chain carries TRBV18 and TRBJ1-3; D possibly corresponds to TRBD1 (5 bases). The V end was cut by 4 bases, the J end by 6 bases, with 19 bases between. Germline CDR1 KGHSH, CDR2 LQKENI. This CDR3 spans 16 amino acids. CDR3 in amino acids: CASSLDPPTVLNTIYF. As DNA, the CDR3 is TGTGCCAGCTCACTGGACCCCCCGACAGTGCTAAACACCATATATTTT.

This clone appeared a few times. V usage is TRBV7-9 and J usage is TRBJ1-2; TRBD1 aligns across 8 bases. The CDR3 is made up of 15 amino acids. Germline CDR1 SEHNR, CDR2 FQNEAQ (reference sequence). V shed 5 bases and J 10 bases; nucleotides not matched to a gene: 15. The CDR3 DNA follows: TGTGCCAGCAGCCCCGATTTGACAGGGGCCTCTCACTACACCTTC. Protein: CASSPDLTGASHYTF.

This chain uses TRBV30 with TRBJ2-5, with D tentatively TRBD2 (6 bases). Germline V gives CDR1 GTSNPN, CDR2 SVGIG (reference sequence). Trimming left V 0 bases short and J 7 bases short, with 18 bases between. The CDR3 totals 15 residues. The DNA for the CDR3 is TGTGCCTGGAGTGTAGGGAGTAGGCCGGAGGGGACCCAGTACTTC. Translation: CAWSVGSRPEGTQYF.

V and J are TRBV6-1 and TRBJ2-7; 7 bases match TRBD1. Germline V gene data show CDR1 as MNHNS and CDR2 as SASEGT. CDR3 size: 14 residues. V shed 7 bases and J 3 bases; nucleotides not matched to a gene: 9. As DNA, the CDR3 is TGTGCCAGCACCTTACAGGGGCAGTACTACGAGCAGTACTTC. Translating gives CASTLQGQYYEQYF.

The chain joins TRBV7-2 to TRBJ1-1; D not resolved. Trimming left V 8 bases short and J 0 bases short, with 4 bases between. The V gene's germline CDR1 is SGHTA and CDR2 FQGNSA. The CDR3 is 11 residues long. In nucleotides, the CDR3 is TGTGCCAGCCGGTTGAACACTGAAGCTTTCTTT. Amino acids: CASRLNTEAFF. Full variable domain (rest looked up from reference TRBV7-2 and TRBJ1-1): GAGVSQSPSNKVTEKGKDVELRCDPISGHTALYWYRQSLGQGLEFLIYFQGNSAPDKSGLPSDRFSAERTGGSVSTLTIQRTQQEDSAVYLCASRLNTEAFFGQGTRLTVV.